These 15 T cell receptor beta chains were all obtained from the same sample, sequenced in a study of blood T cell repertoires in COVID-19. Only in-frame clones appear in the TCRdb table, and some are missing; sequencing was by immunoSEQ multiplex PCR. The repertoire holds under 90,000 clones, with 75% to 95% as singletons. Sequenced: peripheral blood. All receptors come from a man aged 35 to 55 with COVID-19, enrolled during active disease.

This clone was counted a few times. V gene TRBV10-1 combines with J gene TRBJ2-7, with D perhaps matching TRBD1 (6 bases). This CDR3 is 11 amino acids long. With 6 bases removed from V and 4 bases from J, the gap between germline ends came to 7 bases. Germline CDR1 is WNHNN and CDR2 is SYGVQD (reference sequence). The CDR3 region is CASSRGYEQYF. The CDR3 region has the DNA TGCGCCAGCAGCAGGGGTTACGAGCAGTACTTC.

This clone has only a few counts. The V call is TRBV5-4, the J call TRBJ2-7; possible D gene TRBD2, 5 bases. This CDR3 contains 13 residues. Deletions cut 4 bases from V and 7 bases from J, with 15 bases between. CDR1 SGHNT and CDR2 YYREEE come from the germline V gene (reference sequence). The CDR3 coding sequence is TGTGCCAGCAGCCGGACCCCCTCGGGGGAGCAGTACTTC. Translated, it gives CASSRTPSGEQYF.

The CDR3 protein is CASSWAGNTGELFF. CDR3 DNA sequence: TGCGCCAGCAGCTGGGCAGGGAACACCGGGGAGCTGTTTTTT. The chain recombines TRBV5-1 with TRBJ2-2; D remains ambiguous. Trimming removed 3 bases from V and 1 base from J, with 7 bases in between. The CDR3 covers 14 residues. The germline gives CDR1 SGHRS, CDR2 YFSETQ.

V usage is TRBV7-9 and J usage is TRBJ2-6; 8 bases match TRBD1. CDR1 is SEHNR, CDR2 FQNEAQ, per germline (reference sequence). There are 17 residues in the CDR3. V shed 5 bases, J shed 4 bases, and the junction held 10 bases outside the gene matches. The CDR3 protein is CASSPWTGWSGANVLTF. The CDR3 bases are TGTGCCAGCAGCCCGTGGACAGGGTGGAGCGGGGCCAACGTCCTGACTTTC.

This clone was picked up one time. The CDR3 loop is CASSLAENTEAFF. For the CDR3, the DNA is TGTGCCAGCAGCCTTGCGGAGAACACTGAAGCTTTCTTT. V gene TRBV6-1 combines with J gene TRBJ1-1; D is unresolved. V gave up 6 bases and J gave up 1 base, with 9 bases separating them. This CDR3 contains 13 residues. CDR1 and CDR2 (germline): MNHNS, SASEGT.

The J gene is TRBJ1-3, the V gene TRBV18; 9 nucleotides align to TRBD1. V shed 2 bases and J 1 base; nucleotides not matched to a gene: 6. The V gene's germline CDR1 is KGHSH and CDR2 LQKENI. CDR3 size: 17 residues. CDR3 in DNA: TGTGCCAGCTCACCAACCGGGACAGGGTGGTCTGGAAACACCATATATTTT. Translation gives CASSPTGTGWSGNTIYF.

This chain joins TRBV15 and TRBJ1-4, with no clear D. Germline lookup yields CDR1 LNHNV and CDR2 YYDKDF (reference sequence). This CDR3 is built from 14 residues. Deletions cut 5 bases from V and 5 bases from J, with 12 bases between. The CDR3 loop reads CATSEKQLNEKLFF. The CDR3 DNA is TGTGCCACCAGCGAGAAACAGTTAAATGAAAAACTGTTTTTT.

The CDR3 region has the DNA TGTGCCAGCAGACGAGCGGGGGGCAGCACAGATACGCAGTATTTT. Protein product: CASRRAGGSTDTQYF. J is TRBJ2-3 and V is TRBV3-1 (or the pseudogene TRBV3-2), with TRBD2 matching 9 bases. This CDR3 is built from 15 residues. Germline CDR1 is LGHDT and CDR2 is YNNKEL (reference sequence). V lost 6 bases to trimming and J lost 0 bases; unmatched junction nucleotides: 4.

The chain combines TRBV5-1 with TRBJ2-7, with TRBD1 matching over 9 bases. With 3 bases clipped from V and 1 base from J, the junction kept 8 bases outside the gene matches. The length of the CDR3 is 16 residues. The V gene's germline CDR1 is SGHRS and CDR2 YFSETQ. For the CDR3, the DNA is TGCGCCAGCAGCTATTCTGGACAGGGGAGTTCCTACGAGCAGTACTTC. Translating gives CASSYSGQGSSYEQYF.

The V call is TRBV19, the J call TRBJ1-1, with no clear D. This CDR3 has 12 residues. V shed 4 bases and J shed 10 bases, with 13 bases lying between them. Per the germline V gene, CDR1 is LNHDA and CDR2 is SQIVND (reference sequence). The CDR3 DNA reads as TGTGCCAGTAGTAGGAGGGAGAGGATAGCTTTCTTT. Its protein is CASSRRERIAFF.

This chain uses TRBV3-1 (or the pseudogene TRBV3-2) with TRBJ2-1; TRBD2 might be the D (6 bases). Germline CDR1 reads LGHDT; CDR2 reads YNNKEL (reference sequence). V was pared by 0 bases and J by 2 bases, with 8 bases between. The CDR3 totals 15 residues. Here the CDR3 reads CASSQDPSAYNEQFF. The CDR3 coding sequence is TGTGCCAGCAGCCAAGATCCTAGCGCCTACAATGAGCAGTTCTTC.

J is TRBJ2-3 and V is TRBV3-1 (or the pseudogene TRBV3-2); 13 bases line up with TRBD2. Germline lookup yields CDR1 LGHDT and CDR2 YNNKEL (reference sequence). The J segment lost 0 bases and the V segment lost 1 base, leaving 7 bases of the junction unmatched. This CDR3 comprises 19 residues. DNA of the CDR3: TGTGCCAGCAGCCAAGGACTAGCGGGGGGTGCTCGGAGCACAGATACGCAGTATTTT. It yields the protein CASSQGLAGGARSTDTQYF.

This chain uses TRBV10-2 with TRBJ1-6; 7 bases match TRBD1. The length of the CDR3 is 16 residues. The V gene end was trimmed by 3 bases and the J gene end by 10 bases; junction bases not matched to a gene: 12. The V gene's germline CDR1 is WSHSY and CDR2 SAAADI. The CDR3 protein is CASSDKERGQASPLHF. CDR3 in DNA: TGCGCCAGCAGTGACAAGGAAAGGGGGCAGGCCTCACCCCTCCACTTT.

The CDR3 coding sequence is TGTGCCAGCAGCTTCCGTAGCAATCAGCCCCAGCATTTT. Protein sequence: CASSFRSNQPQHF. V usage is TRBV5-8 and J usage is TRBJ1-5, with D unresolved. The CDR3 totals 13 residues. V dropped 2 bases and J dropped 0 bases, with 3 bases sitting between them. CDR1 and CDR2 (germline): SGHTS, YDEGEE. The full variable domain, rest sourced from reference TRBV5-8 and TRBJ1-5, is EAGVTQSPTHLIKTRGQQATLRCSPISGHTSVYWYQQALGLGLQFLLWYDEGEERNRGNFPPRFSGRQFPNYSSELNVNALELEDSALYLCASSFRSNQPQHFGDGTRLSIL.

The V and J genes are TRBV30 and TRBJ1-4; perhaps TRBD1 as D (5 bases). The CDR3 has 12 residues. Trimming removed 2 bases at V and 8 bases at J, with 9 bases between. The germline V gene has CDR1 GTSNPN and CDR2 SVGIG (reference sequence). This CDR3 is CAWSSAGEKLFF. DNA for the CDR3: TGTGCCTGGAGTTCGGCAGGGGAAAAACTGTTTTTT.